The sequence of this T cell receptor (beta chain) was determined in a study of cytomegalovirus exposure and HLA in healthy donors. Overall study findings and caveats: The study carried out a later analysis of TCR beta sequences. It associated 16,951 of them with specific HLA alleles at a false discovery rate of 0.05.

Nominally healthy donors provided the samples, though records likely missed some immune exposures. This clone was seen only a few times. Its target is unknown. The study ran its PCR with 60 Vbeta and 13 Jbeta primers. Generated by immunoSEQ multiplex PCR, the TCRdb table keeps only in-frame clones and is missing some. The table includes approximately 200,000 clones, approximately 84% detected once. J gave up 1 base and V 0 bases, and 5 bases lay outside the gene matches. The CDR3 runs 16 residues. The V gene's germline CDR1 is SGHRS and CDR2 YFSETQ. Sequencing was carried out using PBMCs. This clonotype was sampled from a woman in her twenties or thirties in good health and CMV-seropositive. The chain recombines TRBV5-1 with TRBJ2-7; 9 bases agree with TRBD2. The CDR3 loop reads CASSLGPLAGSYEQYF. CDR3 in DNA: TGCGCCAGCAGCTTGGGACCGCTAGCGGGATCCTACGAGCAGTACTTC.